The 19 T cell receptor beta chains in this list originate from one sample, sequenced in a study of T cells in Graves' hyperthyroidism and ophthalmopathy (dated by TCRdb to about 2019). Receptor amplification or capture employed multiplex PCR. The run used an Illumina HiSeq 2000. TCR beta CDR3 regions were amplified from RNA transcripts. A first-round RT-PCR of the TCR CDR3 used the HTBI primer set with the Qiagen OneStep RT-PCR kit. The public reads were reanalyzed by TCRdb: fastp trimming at Q25, MiXCR alignment, in-frame beta chains only. Here each entry gathers all rows of one CDR3 protein and keeps the most common genes and DNA. In all, the sample holds more than 150,000 distinct CDR3 sequences, and around 15% of those were seen once. The ten largest clones add up to approximately 28% of the sample. The sequenced sample consisted of blood. These receptor sequences come from a woman aged 45-59 years with Graves' hyperthyroidism.

On this clonotype: Its ends do not fully match the called genes, so a read error is possible. This chain joins TRBV6-6 and TRBJ2-1; D may match TRBD1 or TRBD2 (5 bases each). This CDR3 has 15 residues. Germline values: CDR1 MNHNY, CDR2 SVGAGI (reference sequence). CDR3 sequence: CASSYGGSGYNGQFF. The CDR3 bases are TGTGCCAGCAGTTACGGGGGATCTGGATACAATGGGCAGTTCTTC.

This clonotype was seen ten or more times. The rearrangement links TRBV5-1 to TRBJ1-3; 8 nucleotides agree with TRBD1. CDR1 is SGHRS, CDR2 YFSETQ, per germline. V shed 3 bases, J shed 0 bases, and the junction held 5 bases outside the gene matches. CDR3 length: 16 amino acids. CDR3 in DNA: TGCGCCAGCAGCTCGGGACAGGCCAGCTCTGGAAACACCATATATTTT. Protein: CASSSGQASSGNTIYF.

In its sample, this clonotype was seen many times. The junction departs from the called germline gene at one end, perhaps through a read error. The gene calls are TRBV6-1 and TRBJ2-5; maybe TRBD2 (5 bases). CDR3 length equals 15 residues. Germline lookup yields CDR1 MNHNS and CDR2 SASEGT. Written as DNA, the CDR3 is TGTGCCAGCAGTTTAGACTACCGGGGTCCGAATCCGAGGCACTTC. It translates to CASSLDYRGPNPRHF.

This clonotype was counted at least ten times. The rearrangement uses TRBV24-1 and TRBJ1-5, with 8 bases identical to TRBD1. CDR3 length: 16 residues. With V trimmed by 4 bases and J by 7 bases, 11 bases remained unmatched. The germline V gene has CDR1 KGHDR and CDR2 SFDVKD. CDR3 protein: CATSERGGQGGQPQHF. The CDR3 DNA follows: TGTGCCACCAGTGAGAGAGGCGGACAGGGAGGACAGCCCCAGCATTTT.

The sample holds many counts of this clonotype. The chain carries TRBV20-1 and TRBJ1-2; 9 nucleotides align to TRBD1. Looked up from germline, CDR1 is DFQATT and CDR2 is SNEGSKA (reference sequence). V trimming: 4 bases; J trimming: 8 bases; junction bases outside the gene matches: 11. This CDR3 comprises 14 residues. The CDR3 reads CSAIKQGAEQGYTF. The CDR3 coding sequence is TGCAGTGCTATCAAACAGGGGGCGGAACAGGGCTACACCTTC.

This clonotype was observed at least ten times. The V gene is TRBV9, the J gene TRBJ1-2; D may be TRBD1 (5 bases). CDR3 length: 15 amino acids. Germline V gene data show CDR1 as SGDLS and CDR2 as YYNGEE. Trimming took 0 bases from V and 7 from J, leaving 16 bases between them. CDR3 sequence (DNA): TGTGCCAGCAGCGTAGGGGACCGGATCTCCGTTGGCTACACCTTC. Amino acids: CASSVGDRISVGYTF.

This clonotype was picked up many times. The CDR3 is CASMTGGPNNQPQHF. CDR3 DNA sequence: TGTGCCAGCATGACAGGGGGGCCCAACAATCAGCCCCAGCATTTT. The chain carries TRBV6-1 and TRBJ1-5; 9 bases line up with TRBD1. CDR1 is MNHNS, CDR2 SASEGT, per germline. CDR3 size: 15 residues. V lost 7 bases, J lost 3 bases, and 7 bases stayed unmatched.

This clonotype has a handful of counts. A much larger clone lies one base from this, so it may be a read error. The chain links TRBV11-2 to TRBJ2-7, with 7 bases fitting TRBD2. Germline V gene lookup returns CDR1 SGHAT and CDR2 FQNNGV. Trimming cost V 4 bases and J 4 bases; bases outside gene matches: 10. The CDR3 loop spans 15 amino acids. The CDR3 bases are TGTGCCAGCAGCTCACGGGGCGGGGGAGGGTACGAGCAGTACTTC. Protein product: CASSSRGGGGYEQYF.

In its sample, this clonotype was seen many times. This sequence joins TRBV18 and TRBJ1-1, with 7 nucleotides matching TRBD1. The germline V gene encodes CDR1 KGHSH and CDR2 LQKENI. The CDR3 covers 14 residues. The V gene end was trimmed by 4 bases and the J gene end by 4 bases; junction bases not matched to a gene: 6. This CDR3 reads CASSQGAQVTEAFF. Written as DNA, the CDR3 is TGTGCCAGCTCACAGGGGGCGCAGGTCACTGAAGCTTTCTTT.

This clonotype showed up many times. The CDR3 reads CAISGGQLNTEAFF. CDR3 in DNA: TGTGCCATCAGTGGGGGACAGCTGAACACTGAAGCTTTCTTT. V is TRBV10-3 and J is TRBJ1-1; 7 bases agree with TRBD1. Looked up from germline, CDR1 is ENHRY and CDR2 is SYGVKD. V shed 4 bases and J 0 bases; nucleotides not matched to a gene: 2. The CDR3 loop spans 14 amino acids.

This clonotype was observed many times. The CDR3 loop is CASSGGTGRNTEAFF. The CDR3 DNA reads as TGTGCCAGCAGCGGAGGGACAGGGAGGAACACTGAAGCTTTCTTT. The genes are TRBV7-8 and TRBJ1-1, with TRBD1 matching 9 bases. V shed 5 bases, J shed 1 base, and the junction held 5 bases outside the gene matches. CDR1 and CDR2 (germline): SGHVS, FQNEAQ. The CDR3 length is 15 residues.

This clonotype was observed at least ten times. J is TRBJ1-5 and V is TRBV3-1; D is possibly TRBD1 (6 bases). V was trimmed by 1 base and J by 7 bases, leaving 14 bases between them. Germline CDR1 reads LGHDT; CDR2 reads YNNKEL (reference sequence). This CDR3 is 15 amino acids long. The CDR3 sequence: CASSQGAGARQPQHF. The CDR3 coding sequence is TGTGCCAGCAGCCAAGGGGCAGGGGCACGGCAGCCCCAGCATTTT. Variable domain in full (rest from reference TRBV3-1 and TRBJ1-5): DTAVSQTPKYLVTQMGNDKSIKCEQNLGHDTMYWYKQDSKKFLKIMFSYNNKELIINETVPNRFSPKSPDKAHLNLHINSLELGDSAVYFCASSQGAGARQPQHFGDGTRLSIL.

In its sample, this clonotype was seen many times. The chain recombines TRBV28 with TRBJ1-2, with a weak D call TRBD1 (5 bases). The CDR3 loop spans 14 amino acids. Per the germline V gene, CDR1 is MDHEN and CDR2 is SYDVKM. The V and J ends lost 8 bases and 0 bases respectively, with 13 bases between them. The chain's CDR3 is CASRAGTANYGYTF. CDR3 DNA: TGTGCCAGCCGGGCCGGGACGGCTAACTATGGCTACACCTTC.

There are many counts of this clonotype. The V call is TRBV6-6, the J call TRBJ2-7; TRBD2 agrees at 10 bases. The CDR3 has 16 amino acids. Germline values: CDR1 MNHNY, CDR2 SVGAGI (reference sequence). With V trimmed by 0 bases and J by 3 bases, 5 bases remained unmatched. The CDR3 region has the DNA TGTGCCAGCAGTTACTCCGGACTAGCGGAGAACTACGAGCAGTACTTC. It is translated as CASSYSGLAENYEQYF.

This clonotype came up once. This chain uses TRBV28 with TRBJ2-7; 7 bases agree with TRBD1. Germline CDR1 is MDHEN and CDR2 is SYDVKM. CDR3 length equals 15 residues. Trimming cost V 6 bases and J 2 bases; bases outside gene matches: 10. CDR3 nucleotides: TGTGCCAGCAGGGGGGACAGACGAGGGACCTACGAGCAGTACTTC. The encoded protein is CASRGDRRGTYEQYF.

This clonotype occurred many times. J is TRBJ2-5 and V is TRBV3-1; D gene uncertain. Germline lookup yields CDR1 LGHDT and CDR2 YNNKEL (reference sequence). CDR3 size: 13 residues. The V and J ends lost 4 bases and 12 bases respectively, with 18 bases between them. The CDR3 protein is CASSRTQEPVEYF. The CDR3 coding sequence is TGTGCCAGCAGCCGGACCCAGGAACCAGTGGAGTACTTC.

Many counts were recorded for this clonotype. J is TRBJ2-3 and V is TRBV9; no clear D. The V end lost 0 bases, the J end lost 1 base, and 3 bases lay between the germline ends. The CDR3 runs 13 residues. Germline V lookup: CDR1 SGDLS, CDR2 YYNGEE. The CDR3 is CASSVEGTDTQYF. Here the CDR3 DNA reads TGTGCCAGCAGCGTAGAGGGCACAGATACGCAGTATTTT.

This clonotype has ten or more counts. The chain uses TRBV6-1 and TRBJ1-2; 7 bases match TRBD1. The J segment lost 7 bases and the V segment lost 3 bases, leaving 5 bases of the junction unmatched. The CDR3 extends over 13 amino acids. CDR1 MNHNS and CDR2 SASEGT come from the germline V gene. CDR3 region: CASSDGRGFGYTF. The CDR3 DNA follows: TGTGCCAGCAGTGATGGCAGGGGGTTTGGCTACACCTTC.

This clonotype was seen only once. The chain recombines TRBV19 with TRBJ1-5; TRBD1 matches 7 bases. There are 15 residues in the CDR3. Per germline, CDR1 LNHDA and CDR2 SQIVND (reference sequence). The junction had 7 bases not matched to a gene; V was cut back by 5 bases and J by 3 bases. CDR3 sequence (DNA): TGTGCCAGTAGTCCAGCGACAGGGTACAATCAGCCCCAGCATTTT. It yields the protein CASSPATGYNQPQHF.